The rows below give T cell receptor beta chains drawn from one sample of a study of cytomegalovirus exposure and HLA in healthy donors. The repertoire was sequenced with immunoSEQ multiplex PCR; TCRdb's copy has only in-frame clones and lacks some. The sample consists of about 120,000 clones, about 80% of them appearing once. Specimen: PBMCs. These receptors were taken from a man under 40 in good health and CMV-seropositive. The CDR3 runs from the conserved cysteine through the conserved F or W. A D gene is named only where the DNA matches it firmly. Some rows have no size entry. The others give once, few or many, or a class for an expanded clone.

size	J	D	V	DNA	CDR3
NA	TRBJ1-4	TRBD1	TRBV7-2	TGTGCCAGCAGCTTAAACGGACAGGGGAATGAAAAACTGTTTTTT	CASSLNGQGNEKLFF
once	TRBJ2-1	NA	TRBV5-4	TGTGCCATCAGGAGGGCAAACGGTGAGCAGTTCTTC	CAIRRANGEQFF
NA	TRBJ2-2	NA	TRBV14	TGTGCCAGCAGCCAAGTTCTATTCCACGAGGGAGCAAGAAGGAACACCGGGGAGCTGTTTTTT	CASSQVLFHEGARRNTGELFF
NA	TRBJ1-6	NA	TRBV27	TGTGCCAGCAGTGGACGACAGCCGCCCGTATTTAATTCACCCCTCCACTTT	CASSGRQPPVFNSPLHF
NA	TRBJ1-5	NA	TRBV7-2	TGTGCCAGCAGCTCGACAGTTTATAGCAATCAGCCCCAGCATTTT	CASSSTVYSNQPQHF
NA	TRBJ2-3	TRBD1	TRBV5-1	TGCGCCAGCAGTTCCGGGACAGTGTACACAGATACGCAGTATTTT	CASSSGTVYTDTQYF
NA	TRBJ2-7	TRBD2	TRBV9	TGTGCCAGCAGCGTAGGGGGACTAGCGACCTACGAGCAGTACTTC	CASSVGGLATYEQYF
NA	TRBJ1-2	NA	TRBV15	TGTGCCACCAGCAGAGGAGGTACCGCTAACTATGGCTACACCTTC	CATSRGGTANYGYTF
few	TRBJ1-1	NA	TRBV5-1	TGCGCCAGCAGCTGGAGGGTACATTTTGTCGGGGTCACGAACACTGAAGCTTTCTTT	CASSWRVHFVGVTNTEAFF
NA	TRBJ1-1	NA	TRBV10-2	TGCGCCAGCAGCTATGGACAGTGGCTTGACACTGAAGCTTTCTTT	CASSYGQWLDTEAFF
NA	TRBJ1-1	NA	TRBV6-5	TGTGCCAGCAGTTACTCGGGGATGGGGGGGAACACTGAAGCTTTCTTT	CASSYSGMGGNTEAFF
few	TRBJ1-6	TRBD1	TRBV4-3	TGCGCCAGCAGCCAAGGGACAGGGGAGAGCTCCTATAATTCACCCCTCCACTTT	CASSQGTGESSYNSPLHF
NA	TRBJ2-5	NA	TRBV5-4	TGTGCCAGCAGCGTCCGACTTAGGGAGCAGTACTTC	CASSVRLREQYF
NA	TRBJ2-3	TRBD2	TRBV7-3	TGTGCCAGCAGCTTAAGGGGACTAGGAGCAGTGAGCGGGACCACAGATACGCAGTATTTT	CASSLRGLGAVSGTTDTQYF
NA	TRBJ2-7	TRBD2	TRBV30	TGTGCCTGGAGTTTCCCCTTAGCTAGCGGGGTCTACGAGCAGTACTTC	CAWSFPLASGVYEQYF
NA	TRBJ2-2	NA	TRBV5-4	TGTGCCAGCAGCTTGAGGCGCGGGACGCCATCCCCCGGGGAGCTGTTTTTT	CASSLRRGTPSPGELFF
NA	TRBJ2-3	NA	TRBV7-2	TGTGCCAGCAGCTTAGACGCCAGGAGCACAGATACGCAGTATTTT	CASSLDARSTDTQYF
NA	TRBJ2-3	TRBD2	TRBV5-4	TGTGCCAGCAGCCGGGTAGCGGGGGGGGCAGATACGCAGTATTTT	CASSRVAGGADTQYF
NA	TRBJ2-7	TRBD1	TRBV12-5	TGTGCTAGTGGTAATACTGACAGGGGGGTCCCCTACGAGCAGTACTTC	CASGNTDRGVPYEQYF
once	TRBJ2-5	TRBD2	TRBV28	TGTGCCAGCACTACTAGCGGTAAAGAGACCCAGTACTTC	CASTTSGKETQYF
NA	TRBJ2-1	TRBD2	TRBV7-3	TGTGCCAGCAGCTCCAGGAGTGGAGTAGCGGGTATCCAGTTCTTC	CASSSRSGVAGIQFF
once	TRBJ2-2	TRBD1	TRBV6-5	TGTGCCAGCAGTTACGCGGGACAGGGACGGGCCGGGGAGCTGTTTTTT	CASSYAGQGRAGELFF
once	TRBJ1-2	TRBD1	TRBV9	TGTGCCAGCAGCGTAGAAACAGGGGGAAACCTATATGGCTACACCTTC	CASSVETGGNLYGYTF
NA	TRBJ2-1	NA	TRBV7-2	TGTGCCAGCAGCTTAGTACGACTGGGCTCCTACAATGAGCAGTTCTTC	CASSLVRLGSYNEQFF
NA	TRBJ2-2	TRBD2	TRBV15	TGTGCCACCAGCCAGCGGGGGAACACCGGGGAGCTGTTTTTT	CATSQRGNTGELFF
NA	TRBJ1-1	TRBD1	TRBV7-3	TGTGCCAGCAGCTGGACAGGGGCCACTGAAGCTTTCTTT	CASSWTGATEAFF
NA	TRBJ2-3	NA	TRBV28	TGTGCCAGGAATATGGTCGCTAGCGCAGATACGCAGTATTTT	CARNMVASADTQYF
NA	TRBJ2-2	TRBD2	TRBV9	TGTGCCAGCAGCCGACTAGCGGGGGGGCGAGGCACCGGGGAGCTGTTTTTT	CASSRLAGGRGTGELFF
NA	TRBJ2-5	TRBD1	TRBV7-7	TGTGCTAGCAGCCCTAGTGACAGGGATGGAGAGACCCAGTACTTC	CASSPSDRDGETQYF
NA	TRBJ1-1	TRBD1	TRBV4-1	TGCGCCAGCAGCCAAGGTAGAGGGGGCGGTGTGGGCACTGAAGCTTTCTTT	CASSQGRGGGVGTEAFF
NA	TRBJ2-2	NA	TRBV19	TGTGCCAGTAGTTCCAGGGGCACCGGGGAGCTGTTTTTT	CASSSRGTGELFF
NA	TRBJ2-7	NA	TRBV5-1	TGCGCCAGCAGCACAGGCAGGGGGGTCTACGAGCAGTACTTC	CASSTGRGVYEQYF